Described below is a single TCR beta chain sequence and its context. Random hexamers were used to reverse transcribe 0.5 to 1 ug of RNA. An immunoSEQ multiplex PCR amplified TCR beta CDR3 over 54 Vbeta and 13 Jbeta. TCRdb passed the immunoSEQ multiplex PCR reads through MiXCR, listing each CDR3 protein once. The data show about 280,000 distinct CDR3 sequences, with 70% to 90% seen just once and over 0.1% held by the top ten. The entry originates in a study of CD8 T cells in Susac syndrome. The V gene's germline CDR1 is MDHEN and CDR2 SYDVKM. The CDR3 has 16 residues. Unmatched junction bases numbered 10, after V lost 5 bases and J lost 4 bases.

This sequence was found in a human donor with multiple sclerosis. J is TRBJ2-5 and V is TRBV28, with 10 bases matching TRBD1. Sequences were obtained from CD8+ T cells from PBMCs. The CDR3 spells CASSPIWTGGTETQYF. Written as DNA, the CDR3 is TGTGCCAGCAGTCCTATTTGGACAGGGGGGACAGAGACCCAGTACTTC. Based on the CDR3 plus reference TRBV28 and TRBJ2-5, the full variable domain is DVKVTQSSRYLVKRTGEKVFLECVQDMDHENMFWYRQDPGLGLRLIYFSYDVKMKEKGDIPEGYSVSREKKERFSLILESASTNQTSMYLCASSPIWTGGTETQYFGPGTRLLVL.